Reported below is one TCR beta chain. This sample was taken from a study of PD-L1 blockade in urothelial cancer. Germline V CDR1 and CDR2: SGHTA, FQGNSA. This CDR3 is 14 amino acids long. Trimming cost V 1 base and J 3 bases; bases outside gene matches: 2. The repertoire was sequenced with immunoSEQ multiplex PCR; TCRdb's copy has only in-frame clones and lacks some. In the table there are approximately 72,000 clones, 70% to 90% of which are singletons. Time point defined: pretreatment peripheral blood. Every patient provided from 1 to 8 samples, collected pretreatment and on-treatment. The clonotype originates from a man aged 55 to 70 with urothelial cancer. Source: PBMCs, taken around atezolizumab (anti-PD-L1) treatment. The chain uses TRBV7-2 and TRBJ2-7, with TRBD1 matching over 8 bases. As DNA, the CDR3 is TGTGCCAGCAGCTTAGTCGGACAGGGCTACGAGCAGTACTTC. Its protein is CASSLVGQGYEQYF.